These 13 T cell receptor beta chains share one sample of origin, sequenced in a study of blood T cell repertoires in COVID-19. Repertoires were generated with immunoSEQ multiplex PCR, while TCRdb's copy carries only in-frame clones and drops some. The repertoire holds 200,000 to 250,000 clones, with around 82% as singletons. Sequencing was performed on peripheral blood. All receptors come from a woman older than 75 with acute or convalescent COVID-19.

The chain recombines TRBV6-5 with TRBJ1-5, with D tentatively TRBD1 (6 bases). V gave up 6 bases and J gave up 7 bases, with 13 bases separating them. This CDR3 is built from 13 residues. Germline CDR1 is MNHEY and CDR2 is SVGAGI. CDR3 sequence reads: CASSPDRQQPQHF. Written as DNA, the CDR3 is TGTGCCAGCAGCCCCGACAGGCAACAGCCCCAGCATTTT.

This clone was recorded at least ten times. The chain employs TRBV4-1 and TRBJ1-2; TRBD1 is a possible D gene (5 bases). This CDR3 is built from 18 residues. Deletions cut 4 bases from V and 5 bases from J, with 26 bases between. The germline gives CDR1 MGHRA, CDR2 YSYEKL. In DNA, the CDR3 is TGCGCCAGCAGCCGTTCCCCGGCCATGCTCGGGGGTTCGTATGGCTACACCTTC. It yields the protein CASSRSPAMLGGSYGYTF.

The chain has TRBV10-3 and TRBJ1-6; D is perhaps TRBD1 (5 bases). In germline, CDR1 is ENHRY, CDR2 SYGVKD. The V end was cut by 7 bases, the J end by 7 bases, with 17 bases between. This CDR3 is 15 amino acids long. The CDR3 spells CAIKGFPGLNSPLHF. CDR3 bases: TGTGCCATCAAGGGATTCCCAGGGTTAAATTCACCCCTCCACTTT.

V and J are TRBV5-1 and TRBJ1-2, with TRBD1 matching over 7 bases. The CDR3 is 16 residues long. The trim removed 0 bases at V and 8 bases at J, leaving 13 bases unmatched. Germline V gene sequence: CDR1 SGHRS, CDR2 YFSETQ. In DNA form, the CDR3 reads TGCGCCAGCAGCTTGGATTGGTCGGACAGGTCAAGAGGCTACACCTTC. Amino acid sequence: CASSLDWSDRSRGYTF.

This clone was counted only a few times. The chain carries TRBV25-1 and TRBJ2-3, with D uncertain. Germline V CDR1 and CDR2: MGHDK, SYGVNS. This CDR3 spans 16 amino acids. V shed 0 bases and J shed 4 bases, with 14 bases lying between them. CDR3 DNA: TGTGCCAGCAGTGAATACGGTACGGCAAGCGCAGATACGCAGTATTTT. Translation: CASSEYGTASADTQYF.

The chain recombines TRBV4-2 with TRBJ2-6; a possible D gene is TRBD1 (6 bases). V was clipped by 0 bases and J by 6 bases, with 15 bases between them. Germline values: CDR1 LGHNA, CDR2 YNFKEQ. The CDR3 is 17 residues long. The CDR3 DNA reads TGTGCCAGCAGCCAAGAGAGTACCCGGACAGCGGCCAACGTCCTGACTTTC. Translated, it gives CASSQESTRTAANVLTF.

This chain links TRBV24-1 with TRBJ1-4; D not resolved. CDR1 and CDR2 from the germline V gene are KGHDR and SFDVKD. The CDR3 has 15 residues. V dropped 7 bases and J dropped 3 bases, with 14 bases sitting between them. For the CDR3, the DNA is TGTGCCACCAGACCAAGGTGGGAGGCTAATGAAAAACTGTTTTTT. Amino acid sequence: CATRPRWEANEKLFF.

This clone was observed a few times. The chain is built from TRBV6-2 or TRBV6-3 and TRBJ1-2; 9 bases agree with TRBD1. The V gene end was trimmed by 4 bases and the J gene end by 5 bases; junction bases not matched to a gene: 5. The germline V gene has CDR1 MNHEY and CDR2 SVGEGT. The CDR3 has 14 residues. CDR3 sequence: CASSSGQGQYGYTF. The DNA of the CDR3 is TGTGCCAGCAGTTCGGGACAGGGACAATATGGCTACACCTTC.

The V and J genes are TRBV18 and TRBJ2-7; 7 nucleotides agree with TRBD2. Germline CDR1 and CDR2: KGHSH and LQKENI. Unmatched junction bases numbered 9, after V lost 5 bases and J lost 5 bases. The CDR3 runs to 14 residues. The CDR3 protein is CASSETGGKDEQYF. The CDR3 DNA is TGTGCCAGCTCAGAAACGGGGGGTAAAGACGAGCAGTACTTC. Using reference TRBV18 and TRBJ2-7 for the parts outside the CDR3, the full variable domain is NAGVMQNPRHLVRRRGQEARLRCSPMKGHSHVYWYRQLPEEGLKFMVYLQKENIIDESGMPKERFSAEFPKEGPSILRIQQVVRGDSAAYFCASSETGGKDEQYFGPGTRLTVT.

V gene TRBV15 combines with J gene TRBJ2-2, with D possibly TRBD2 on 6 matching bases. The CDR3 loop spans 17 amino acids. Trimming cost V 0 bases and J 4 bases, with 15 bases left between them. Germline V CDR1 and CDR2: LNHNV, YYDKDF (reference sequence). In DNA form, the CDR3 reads TGTGCCACCAGCAGAGATCTTGGAGGGCTCGGCACCGGGGAGCTGTTTTTT. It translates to CATSRDLGGLGTGELFF.

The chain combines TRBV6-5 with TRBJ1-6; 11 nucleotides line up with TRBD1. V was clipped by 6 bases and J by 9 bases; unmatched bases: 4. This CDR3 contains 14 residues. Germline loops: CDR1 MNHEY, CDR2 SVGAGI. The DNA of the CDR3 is TGTGCCAGCAGCTCGGACAGGGGGCTTTCACCCCTCCACTTT. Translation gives CASSSDRGLSPLHF.

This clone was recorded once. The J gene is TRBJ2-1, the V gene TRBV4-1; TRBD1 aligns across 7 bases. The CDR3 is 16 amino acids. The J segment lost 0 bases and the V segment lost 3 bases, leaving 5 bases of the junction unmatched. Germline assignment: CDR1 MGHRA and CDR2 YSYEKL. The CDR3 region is CASSQQQGSSYNEQFF. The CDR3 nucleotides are TGCGCCAGCAGCCAGCAACAGGGGAGCTCCTACAATGAGCAGTTCTTC.

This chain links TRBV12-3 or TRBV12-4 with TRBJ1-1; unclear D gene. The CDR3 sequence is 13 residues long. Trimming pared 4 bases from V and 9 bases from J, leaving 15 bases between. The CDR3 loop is CASSWANFRQAFF. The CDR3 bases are TGTGCCAGCAGTTGGGCGAACTTCCGGCAAGCTTTCTTT.